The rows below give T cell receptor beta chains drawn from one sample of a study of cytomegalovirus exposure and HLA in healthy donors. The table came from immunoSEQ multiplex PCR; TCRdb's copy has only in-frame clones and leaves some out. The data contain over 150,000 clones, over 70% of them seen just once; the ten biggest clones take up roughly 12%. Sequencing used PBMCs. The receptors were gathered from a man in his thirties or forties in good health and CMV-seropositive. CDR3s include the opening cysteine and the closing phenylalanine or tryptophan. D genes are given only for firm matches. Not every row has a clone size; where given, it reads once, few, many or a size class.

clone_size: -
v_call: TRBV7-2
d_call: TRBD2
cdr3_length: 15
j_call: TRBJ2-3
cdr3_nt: TGTGCCAGCACCCCGACTAGCGGGAGAACAGATACGCAGTATTTT
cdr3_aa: CASTPTSGRTDTQYF

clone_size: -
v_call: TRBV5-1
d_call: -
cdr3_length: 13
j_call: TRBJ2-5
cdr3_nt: TGCGCCAGCAGCGAAAGGGAGCTGGAGACCCAGTACTTC
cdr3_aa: CASSERELETQYF

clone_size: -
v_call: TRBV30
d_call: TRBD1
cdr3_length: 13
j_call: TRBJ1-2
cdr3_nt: TGTGCCTGGAGTCCTACAGGGGCTCAAGGCTACACCTTC
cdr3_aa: CAWSPTGAQGYTF

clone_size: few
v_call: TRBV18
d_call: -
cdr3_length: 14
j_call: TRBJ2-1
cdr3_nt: TGTGCCAGCTCAGGATCGTCCAGGGAGGATGAGCAGTTCTTC
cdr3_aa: CASSGSSREDEQFF

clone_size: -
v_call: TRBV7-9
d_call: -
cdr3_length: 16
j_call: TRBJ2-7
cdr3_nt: TGTGCCAGCAGCCACCGGGTGGGACACCCAAATTACGAGCAGTACTTC
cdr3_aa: CASSHRVGHPNYEQYF

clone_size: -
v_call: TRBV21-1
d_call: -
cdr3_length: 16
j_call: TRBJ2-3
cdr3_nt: TGTGCCAGCAGCATAAACAGGGGCCTCGGCACAGATACGCAGTATTTT
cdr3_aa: CASSINRGLGTDTQYF

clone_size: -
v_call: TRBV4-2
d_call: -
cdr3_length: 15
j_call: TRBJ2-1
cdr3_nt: TGTGCCAGCAGCCAAGATAGGCAGGGCATTAATGAGCAGTTCTTC
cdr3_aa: CASSQDRQGINEQFF

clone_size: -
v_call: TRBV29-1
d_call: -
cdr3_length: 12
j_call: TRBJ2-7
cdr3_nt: TGCAGCGTTCGGGACATCTCCTACGAGCAGTACTTC
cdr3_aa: CSVRDISYEQYF

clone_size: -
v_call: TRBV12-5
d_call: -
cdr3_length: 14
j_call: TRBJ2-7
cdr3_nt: TGTGCTAGTAAGCCCCCCCTGCCAAACTACGAGCAGTACTTC
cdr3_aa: CASKPPLPNYEQYF

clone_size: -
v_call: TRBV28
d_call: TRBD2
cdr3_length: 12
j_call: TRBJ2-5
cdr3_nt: TGTGCCAGCAGTTCCGGGGGGAAGGAGCAGTACTTC
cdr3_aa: CASSSGGKEQYF